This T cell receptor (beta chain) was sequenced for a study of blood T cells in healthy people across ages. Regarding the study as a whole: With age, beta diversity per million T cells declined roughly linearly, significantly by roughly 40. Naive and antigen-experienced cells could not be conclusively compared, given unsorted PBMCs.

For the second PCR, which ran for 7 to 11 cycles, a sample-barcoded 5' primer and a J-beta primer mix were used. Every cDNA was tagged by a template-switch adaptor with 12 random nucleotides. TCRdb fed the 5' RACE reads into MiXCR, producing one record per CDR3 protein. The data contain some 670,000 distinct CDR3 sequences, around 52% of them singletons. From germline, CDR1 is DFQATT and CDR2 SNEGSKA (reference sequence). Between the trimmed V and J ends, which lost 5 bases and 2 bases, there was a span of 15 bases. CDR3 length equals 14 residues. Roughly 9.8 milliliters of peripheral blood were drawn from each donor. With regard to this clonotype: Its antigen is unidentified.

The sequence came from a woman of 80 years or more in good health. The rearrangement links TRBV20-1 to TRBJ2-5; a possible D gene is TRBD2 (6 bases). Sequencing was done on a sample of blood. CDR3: CSAVTRREQETQYF. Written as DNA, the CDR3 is TGCAGTGCTGTGACCCGGCGGGAACAAGAGACCCAGTACTTC.